The 15 T cell receptor beta chains below come from one sample, sequenced in a study of T cell responses to AZD1222 COVID-19 vaccine. The table came from immunoSEQ multiplex PCR; TCRdb's copy has only in-frame clones and leaves some out. Of 200,000 or so clones in the sample, 90% to 95% are singletons; the top ten hold 1%. This specimen consisted of peripheral blood, obtained 28 days after the second AZD1222 dose. Receptors were obtained from an adult who received the AZD1222 COVID-19 vaccine.

The chain employs TRBV13 and TRBJ1-1; 8 bases map to TRBD1. V lost 4 bases, J lost 1 base, and 5 bases stayed unmatched. Germline V gene lookup returns CDR1 PRHDT and CDR2 FYEKMQ (reference sequence). This CDR3 is 15 amino acids long. CDR3 loop: CASSSTGTGNTEAFF. The CDR3 coding sequence is TGTGCCAGCAGCTCTACCGGGACAGGGAACACTGAAGCTTTCTTT.

Note on this clone: Relative to the germline gene, one junction end is altered; a read error may explain this. The gene calls are TRBV18 and TRBJ2-6; D not certain. Germline V gives CDR1 KGHSH, CDR2 LQKENI. This CDR3 comprises 18 residues. Here the CDR3 DNA reads TGTGCCAGCTCACCTCCACGAGGAAACGCCTCTGGGACCAACGTCCTGACTTTC. Its protein is CASSPPRGNASGTNVLTF.

The V call is TRBV7-9, the J call TRBJ1-6; possible D gene TRBD1, 6 bases. The CDR3 loop spans 14 amino acids. V lost 3 bases, J lost 11 bases, and 14 bases lay in between. Germline loops: CDR1 SEHNR, CDR2 FQNEAQ (reference sequence). The CDR3 protein is CASSFGQGIPPLHF. CDR3 in DNA: TGTGCCAGCAGCTTTGGCCAGGGGATTCCACCCCTCCACTTT. The variable domain in full, with the rest retrieved from reference TRBV7-9 and TRBJ1-6, is DTGVSQNPRHKITKRGQNVTFRCDPISEHNRLYWYRQTLGQGPEFLTYFQNEAQLEKSRLLSDRFSAERPKGSFSTLEIQRTEQGDSAMYLCASSFGQGIPPLHFGNGTRLTVT.

This clone was detected once. The V gene is TRBV3-1 (or the pseudogene TRBV3-2), the J gene TRBJ2-5; 7 bases map to TRBD1. The germline V gene has CDR1 LGHDT and CDR2 YNNKEL (reference sequence). This CDR3 comprises 17 residues. Trimming cost V 4 bases and J 5 bases; bases outside gene matches: 16. CDR3 in amino acids: CASSRGAQTGRMETQYF. As DNA, the CDR3 is TGTGCCAGCAGCCGGGGCGCCCAGACAGGGCGAATGGAGACCCAGTACTTC.

CDR3 sequence (DNA): TGTGCCAGTACAGGGAACCACTACGAGCAGTACTTC. As protein: CASTGNHYEQYF. The rearrangement joins TRBV6-5 to TRBJ2-7, with D possibly matching TRBD1 (6 bases). The CDR3 consists of 12 residues. Looked up from germline, CDR1 is MNHEY and CDR2 is SVGAGI. The V end lost 9 bases, the J end lost 3 bases, and 12 bases lay between the germline ends.

The chain combines TRBV3-1 (or the pseudogene TRBV3-2) with TRBJ2-7; D might be TRBD1 (5 bases). CDR1 LGHDT and CDR2 YNNKEL come from the germline V gene (reference sequence). The CDR3 contains 14 residues. Trimming pared 4 bases from V and 3 bases from J, leaving 13 bases between. The CDR3 sequence is CASSPAGQHYEQYF. The CDR3 DNA sequence: TGTGCCAGCAGCCCCGCAGGACAACACTACGAGCAGTACTTC.

The chain carries TRBV10-3 and TRBJ1-1; TRBD1 agrees at 9 bases. This CDR3 is 14 amino acids long. V gave up 8 bases and J gave up 4 bases; unmatched junction bases: 8. Germline lookup yields CDR1 ENHRY and CDR2 SYGVKD. In DNA form, the CDR3 reads TGTGCCATCGGGGGGACAGGGCTATCCACTGAAGCTTTCTTT. As protein: CAIGGTGLSTEAFF.

This sequence joins TRBV2 and TRBJ2-3; TRBD2 aligns across 12 bases. The germline CDR1 and CDR2 sequences are SNHLY and FYNNEI. V lost 3 bases, J lost 8 bases, and 6 bases stayed unmatched. This CDR3 region has 15 residues. In DNA, the CDR3 is TGTGCCAGCAGTGATGTGACTAGCGGGGGCGGTACGCAGTATTTT. It specifies CASSDVTSGGGTQYF.

The rearrangement joins TRBV3-1 (or the pseudogene TRBV3-2) to TRBJ2-2; TRBD1 is a possible D gene (6 bases). The CDR3 runs to 16 residues. The ends were cut back, 1 base at V and 1 base at J, with 10 bases in the middle. Germline V gene lookup returns CDR1 LGHDT and CDR2 YNNKEL (reference sequence). The CDR3 here is CASSQGAGENTGELFF. The CDR3 DNA follows: TGTGCCAGCAGCCAAGGAGCAGGGGAGAACACCGGGGAGCTGTTTTTT.

The chain carries TRBV12-3 or TRBV12-4 and TRBJ2-1, with a tentative D call TRBD1 (6 bases). V lost 3 bases and J lost 8, with 11 bases in between. The CDR3 sequence is 13 residues long. The CDR3 here is CASSFGTYDEQFF. The CDR3 DNA reads TGTGCCAGCAGTTTCGGGACATATGATGAGCAGTTCTTC.

V is TRBV7-9 and J is TRBJ1-2; D remains ambiguous. With 5 bases removed from V and 4 bases from J, the gap between germline ends came to 20 bases. The CDR3 is 16 residues long. Germline CDR1 reads SEHNR; CDR2 reads FQNEAQ (reference sequence). The CDR3 coding sequence is TGTGCCAGCAGCCCCTCAGGCGGGTTTCGAGCCTATGGCTACACCTTC. Encoded protein: CASSPSGGFRAYGYTF.

The chain uses TRBV6-5 and TRBJ1-2, with a tentative D call TRBD1 (5 bases). Trimming took 2 bases from V and 2 from J, leaving 12 bases between them. This CDR3 spans 15 amino acids. CDR1 and CDR2 from the germline V gene are MNHEY and SVGAGI. The CDR3 here is CASSYPQQENYGYTF. The CDR3 DNA sequence: TGTGCCAGCAGTTACCCCCAACAGGAGAACTATGGCTACACCTTC.

The J gene is TRBJ1-4, the V gene TRBV28; tentative D call: TRBD1 (5 bases). V was cut by 8 bases and J by 7 bases, with 11 bases left in between. The V gene's germline CDR1 is MDHEN and CDR2 SYDVKM. This CDR3 comprises 12 residues. CDR3 sequence: CASSRGSEKLFF. The CDR3 DNA follows: TGTGCCAGCTCCCGGGGGAGTGAAAAACTGTTTTTT.

The chain recombines TRBV9 with TRBJ2-7, with no clear D. V was pared by 5 bases and J by 0 bases, with 6 bases between. Germline V CDR1 and CDR2: SGDLS, YYNGEE. The CDR3 is made up of 12 amino acids. CDR3 sequence reads: CASSGSSYEQYF. In DNA, the CDR3 is TGTGCCAGCAGTGGCAGCTCCTACGAGCAGTACTTC.

The rearrangement joins TRBV6-1 to TRBJ1-6, with TRBD1 identical over 7 bases. Trimming at V came to 6 bases and at J to 10 bases, leaving 9 bases not matched to a gene. This CDR3 is 14 amino acids long. Germline V gene sequence: CDR1 MNHNS, CDR2 SASEGT. As DNA, the CDR3 is TGTGCCAGCAGGGAACAGGGGAGTGGGTCACCCCTCCACTTT. Translation gives CASREQGSGSPLHF.